Each of the 31 T cell receptor beta chains below was sequenced from the same sample in a study of response to subunit inactivated influenza vaccine. MiXCR, applied by TCRdb to the RT-PCR reads, yields one record per CDR3 protein. The sample carries more than 400,000 distinct CDR3 sequences, 7.2% recorded once. The starting material was PBMCs from blood, obtained less than 25 months after vaccination. These TCRs come from a man between 50 and 70 years old who received an inactivated influenza vaccine.

Ten or more counts support this clonotype. This chain joins TRBV5-1 and TRBJ2-5, with D possibly matching TRBD1 (7 bases). Trimming left V 3 bases short and J 2 bases short, with 14 bases between. The CDR3 totals 15 residues. Germline values: CDR1 SGHRS, CDR2 YFSETQ. Written as DNA, the CDR3 is TGCGCCAGCAGCTCCTACAGGGGACTTCAAGAGACCCAGTACTTC. Protein product: CASSSYRGLQETQYF.

There are a few counts of this clonotype. The chain employs TRBV4-2 and TRBJ2-1; D uncertain. The CDR3 is 15 amino acids. Trimming left V 1 base short and J 8 bases short, with 15 bases between. Per the germline V gene, CDR1 is LGHNA and CDR2 is YNFKEQ. The CDR3 here is CASSQGQLRLHEQFF. Here the CDR3 DNA reads TGTGCCAGCAGCCAAGGGCAGCTTAGGCTCCATGAGCAGTTCTTC.

This clonotype was counted at least ten times. The chain links TRBV3-1 to TRBJ1-5, with D hard to call. Trimming removed 1 base from V and 5 bases from J, with 9 bases in between. The CDR3 spans 14 residues. In germline, CDR1 is LGHDT, CDR2 YNNKEL (reference sequence). The DNA of the CDR3 is TGTGCCAGCAGCCAAGCATTGAGTTATCAGCCCCAGCATTTT. This translates into CASSQALSYQPQHF. The whole variable domain, filled in from reference TRBV3-1 and TRBJ1-5, reads DTAVSQTPKYLVTQMGNDKSIKCEQNLGHDTMYWYKQDSKKFLKIMFSYNNKELIINETVPNRFSPKSPDKAHLNLHINSLELGDSAVYFCASSQALSYQPQHFGDGTRLSIL.

The sample holds many counts of this clonotype. The chain uses TRBV28 and TRBJ2-1, with no clear D. In germline, CDR1 is MDHEN, CDR2 SYDVKM. Between the trimmed V and J ends, which lost 7 bases and 0 bases, there was a span of 10 bases. The CDR3 sequence is 14 residues long. The CDR3 DNA reads as TGTGCCAGCAAGGGCGGTGGCTCCTACAATGAGCAGTTCTTC. It encodes CASKGGGSYNEQFF.

This clonotype was seen more than once but under ten times. The chain has TRBV20-1 and TRBJ2-3, with 7 bases lining up with TRBD2. The CDR3 sequence is 16 residues long. J was trimmed by 2 bases and V by 8 bases; bases with no gene match: 16. CDR1 is DFQATT and CDR2 is SNEGSKA in the germline V gene (reference sequence). The CDR3 region has the DNA TGCAGTTTGGGAGCGAGACTAGCCGGGAACACAGATACGCAGTATTTT. Translating it yields CSLGARLAGNTDTQYF.

This chain uses TRBV12-3 or TRBV12-4 with TRBJ1-2, with 8 bases identical to TRBD1. The CDR3 has 13 residues. V trimming: 6 bases; J trimming: 5 bases; junction bases outside the gene matches: 5. Written as DNA, the CDR3 is TGTGCCAGCAGGGGGGACAGGTCATATGGCTACACCTTC. It encodes CASRGDRSYGYTF.

This clonotype was seen ten or more times. The chain uses TRBV4-2 and TRBJ1-2, with TRBD1 identical over 11 bases. V shed 5 bases, J shed 3 bases, and the junction held 5 bases outside the gene matches. Germline values: CDR1 LGHNA, CDR2 YNFKEQ. CDR3 length equals 15 residues. The CDR3 spells CASSSPGQGDYGYTF. DNA of the CDR3: TGTGCCAGCAGCTCGCCGGGACAGGGGGACTATGGCTACACCTTC.

This clonotype was seen a few times. V is TRBV18 and J is TRBJ2-5, with 8 bases matching TRBD1. This CDR3 has 15 residues. With V trimmed by 5 bases and J by 2 bases, 7 bases remained unmatched. Germline values: CDR1 KGHSH, CDR2 LQKENI. CDR3 loop: CASSIQGAGQETQYF. CDR3 coding DNA: TGTGCCAGCTCAATCCAGGGGGCTGGGCAAGAGACCCAGTACTTC.

A few counts support this clonotype. This chain uses TRBV7-9 with TRBJ1-2, with 8 bases that match TRBD1. The junction had 4 bases not matched to a gene; V was cut back by 5 bases and J by 2 bases. The germline gives CDR1 SEHNR, CDR2 FQNEAQ (reference sequence). This CDR3 is built from 14 residues. The chain's CDR3 is CASSSRQGNYGYTF. The CDR3 DNA is TGTGCCAGCAGCAGTCGACAGGGGAACTATGGCTACACCTTC. The whole variable domain, filled in from reference TRBV7-9 and TRBJ1-2, reads DTGVSQNPRHKITKRGQNVTFRCDPISEHNRLYWYRQTLGQGPEFLTYFQNEAQLEKSRLLSDRFSAERPKGSFSTLEIQRTEQGDSAMYLCASSSRQGNYGYTFGSGTRLTVV.

The V and J genes are TRBV6-2 or TRBV6-3 and TRBJ2-5, with D hard to call. Germline V lookup: CDR1 MNHEY, CDR2 SVGEGT. V lost 5 bases to trimming and J lost 1 base, with 8 bases between them. The CDR3 is 13 amino acids. In nucleotides, the CDR3 is TGTGCCAGCAGTCCAGATCCCCAAGAGACCCAGTACTTC. This gives the protein CASSPDPQETQYF.

This sequence joins TRBV2 and TRBJ2-5; a weak D match, TRBD1 (5 bases). Germline V lookup: CDR1 SNHLY, CDR2 FYNNEI. V was clipped by 8 bases and J by 3 bases, with 10 bases between them. The CDR3 is 12 amino acids. The CDR3 DNA follows: TGTGCCAGCTTCGTCAGGGAAGAGACCCAGTACTTC. Translated: CASFVREETQYF.

This clonotype has ten or more counts. V and J are TRBV4-3 and TRBJ2-3; D is unclear. CDR1 LGHNA and CDR2 YSLEER come from the germline V gene. The CDR3 is 16 amino acids. The V end was cut by 0 bases, the J end by 1 base, with 11 bases between. CDR3 region: CASSQEPLRGTDTQYF. CDR3 coding DNA: TGCGCCAGCAGCCAAGAGCCTCTTCGGGGCACAGATACGCAGTATTTT.

In this sample, this clonotype turned up a few times. The rearrangement links TRBV27 to TRBJ2-7; either TRBD1 or TRBD2 may fit D (5 bases each). V was pared by 6 bases and J by 6 bases, with 24 bases between. CDR1 is MNHEY, CDR2 SMNVEV, per germline (reference sequence). There are 16 residues in the CDR3. CDR3 sequence reads: CASSDPSGPGRFEQYF. As DNA, the CDR3 is TGTGCCAGCAGCGATCCGTCGGGGCCCGGACGTTTCGAGCAGTACTTC.

The CDR3 sequence is CASSSGQGVYGYTF. DNA of the CDR3: TGTGCCAGCAGTTCCGGACAGGGCGTCTATGGCTACACCTTC. The V gene is TRBV12-3 or TRBV12-4, the J gene TRBJ1-2, with 8 bases aligning to TRBD1. This CDR3 is 14 amino acids long. The V and J ends lost 4 bases and 4 bases, in that order; junction bases with no gene match: 5.

The sample holds many counts of this clonotype. The chain has TRBV5-1 and TRBJ2-2; TRBD1 matches at 7 bases. The germline CDR1 and CDR2 sequences are SGHRS and YFSETQ. The CDR3 has 16 residues. Germline trimming cut 3 bases from V and 5 bases from J; bases unmatched to any gene: 10. For the CDR3, the DNA is TGCGCCAGCAGCTCCACAGGGGATTCGTATACCGGGGAGCTGTTTTTT. This gives the protein CASSSTGDSYTGELFF.

This clonotype was counted ten times or more. The chain is built from TRBV4-3 and TRBJ1-2; 7 nucleotides agree with TRBD1. Germline V gene lookup returns CDR1 LGHNA and CDR2 YSLEER. The CDR3 extends over 17 amino acids. Losses at the gene ends were 0 bases for V and 6 bases for J; bases not matched to a gene: 13. CDR3 in amino acids: CASSQESGTAPVNGYTF. The CDR3 nucleotides read TGCGCCAGCAGCCAAGAGTCCGGGACAGCGCCAGTCAATGGCTACACCTTC.

The rearrangement joins TRBV5-1 to TRBJ2-5; 10 bases fit TRBD2. Per the germline V gene, CDR1 is SGHRS and CDR2 is YFSETQ. This CDR3 spans 15 amino acids. With V trimmed by 2 bases and J by 4 bases, 5 bases remained unmatched. CDR3 in DNA: TGCGCCAGCAGCTTTAGCGGGAGGCTGAGAGAGACCCAGTACTTC. It codes for CASSFSGRLRETQYF.

This clonotype was picked up many times. The rearrangement joins TRBV4-1 to TRBJ1-1; TRBD1 matches at 7 bases. In germline, CDR1 is MGHRA, CDR2 YSYEKL. This CDR3 comprises 14 residues. Germline trimming cut 3 bases from V and 1 base from J; bases unmatched to any gene: 2. CDR3 nucleotides: TGCGCCAGCAGCCAGGGACAGACGAACACTGAAGCTTTCTTT. Encoded protein: CASSQGQTNTEAFF.

This clonotype was counted a few times. This chain joins TRBV3-1 and TRBJ2-1; 7 nucleotides line up with TRBD1. CDR3 length: 15 amino acids. Trimming took 0 bases from V and 5 from J; bases not matched to a gene: 4. CDR1 LGHDT and CDR2 YNNKEL come from the germline V gene (reference sequence). The CDR3: CASSQDLTGDNEQFF. CDR3 in DNA: TGTGCCAGCAGCCAAGATTTAACAGGGGACAATGAGCAGTTCTTC.

This CDR3 is CAISGSGDQPQHF. The CDR3 coding sequence is TGTGCCATCAGTGGGTCTGGGGATCAGCCCCAGCATTTT. The chain is built from TRBV10-3 and TRBJ1-5; D not resolved. CDR3 length equals 13 residues. The germline CDR1 and CDR2 sequences are ENHRY and SYGVKD. The V gene lost 4 bases and the J gene lost 5 bases, with 9 bases spanning the gap.

This clonotype was observed many times. The V gene is TRBV7-8, the J gene TRBJ1-2; D remains ambiguous. CDR1 is SGHVS and CDR2 is FQNEAQ in the germline V gene. Trimming left V 5 bases short and J 3 bases short, with 13 bases between. The CDR3 has 14 amino acids. The chain's CDR3 is CASSQAVKDYGYTF. The CDR3 nucleotides are TGTGCCAGCAGCCAGGCCGTCAAGGACTATGGCTACACCTTC.

In this sample, this clonotype turned up many times. The V call is TRBV28, the J call TRBJ1-1; D may be TRBD1 (5 bases). The CDR3 is made up of 13 amino acids. Trimming took off 8 bases at V and 1 base at J, with 11 bases between the two ends. Germline loops: CDR1 MDHEN, CDR2 SYDVKM. Here the CDR3 reads CASVGVTNTEAFF. As DNA, the CDR3 is TGTGCCAGCGTGGGGGTGACGAACACTGAAGCTTTCTTT.

The chain has TRBV5-6 and TRBJ1-1, with 9 bases that match TRBD1. The CDR3 has 19 residues. V was clipped by 4 bases and J by 1 base; unmatched bases: 17. CDR1 is SGHDT and CDR2 is YYEEEE in the germline V gene. CDR3 loop: CASSREIGRKGQGNTEAFF. CDR3 coding DNA: TGTGCCAGCAGCCGTGAAATTGGACGAAAGGGACAGGGGAACACTGAAGCTTTCTTT.

This clonotype has a handful of counts. The gene calls are TRBV9 and TRBJ1-1; D uncertain. The V and J ends lost 1 base and 1 base respectively, with 11 bases between them. This CDR3 is built from 15 residues. Germline V gives CDR1 SGDLS, CDR2 YYNGEE. The CDR3 is CASSVTLDPNTEAFF. DNA for the CDR3: TGTGCCAGCAGCGTAACCCTAGACCCGAACACTGAAGCTTTCTTT.

This clonotype was seen only a few times. V gene TRBV10-3 combines with J gene TRBJ2-7; D could derive from TRBD1 or TRBD2 (5 bases each). The CDR3 is 16 amino acids. Germline values: CDR1 ENHRY, CDR2 SYGVKD. Trimming shortened V by 3 bases and J by 1 base, and 16 bases separated the two germline ends. CDR3 loop: CAISDPGTGRSYEQYF. In DNA form, the CDR3 reads TGTGCCATCAGTGACCCGGGGACGGGGAGATCCTACGAGCAGTACTTC.

This clonotype has a handful of counts. The chain links TRBV4-2 to TRBJ1-6; 8 bases line up with TRBD1. Looked up from germline, CDR1 is LGHNA and CDR2 is YNFKEQ. CDR3 length equals 16 residues. The junction had 11 bases not matched to a gene; V was cut back by 3 bases and J by 10 bases. CDR3 protein: CASSQGIGRGQSPLHF. CDR3 DNA sequence: TGTGCCAGCAGCCAGGGAATTGGCAGGGGGCAATCACCCCTCCACTTT.

This clonotype showed up many times. The rearrangement links TRBV6-1 to TRBJ2-2, with D possibly being TRBD1 (6 bases). Trimming pared 6 bases from V and 3 bases from J, leaving 11 bases between. This CDR3 comprises 14 residues. Germline V gene data show CDR1 as MNHNS and CDR2 as SASEGT. The CDR3 DNA follows: TGTGCCAGCAGGCCTCAGGGGTACACCGGGGAGCTGTTTTTT. This gives the protein CASRPQGYTGELFF.

The chain couples TRBV7-9 to TRBJ1-2; D gene unclear. With 2 bases removed from V and 8 bases from J, the gap between germline ends came to 6 bases. There are 11 residues in the CDR3. CDR1 and CDR2 (germline): SEHNR, FQNEAQ (reference sequence). The CDR3 DNA is TGTGCCAGCAGCTTATCAGGAGGCTACACCTTC. Amino acids: CASSLSGGYTF.

The V and J genes are TRBV5-1 and TRBJ1-4, with 7 bases lining up with TRBD1. Germline assignment: CDR1 SGHRS and CDR2 YFSETQ. V gave up 0 bases and J gave up 8 bases; unmatched junction bases: 7. The CDR3 has 15 residues. CDR3 DNA sequence: TGCGCCAGCAGCTTGGAGGGGGCGGGCCGAGAAAAACTGTTTTTT. Translating it yields CASSLEGAGREKLFF.

This chain links TRBV3-1 with TRBJ1-2, with unresolved D. Trimming cost V 1 base and J 7 bases, with 7 bases left between them. The CDR3 contains 12 residues. Germline-derived CDR1 and CDR2 are LGHDT and YNNKEL (reference sequence). CDR3 sequence: CASSQGTPGYTF. For the CDR3, the DNA is TGTGCCAGCAGCCAAGGCACTCCTGGCTACACCTTC.

This clonotype appeared many times. The rearrangement uses TRBV29-1 and TRBJ2-1; D perhaps matches TRBD2 (7 bases). The CDR3 runs 16 residues. V lost 7 bases, J lost 1 base, and 20 bases lay in between. Per the germline V gene, CDR1 is SQVTM and CDR2 is ANQGSEA. The DNA of the CDR3 is TGCAGCGCCCCCCGGGGGGCTGGTGGGTCCTACAATGAGCAGTTCTTC. Translation gives CSAPRGAGGSYNEQFF.